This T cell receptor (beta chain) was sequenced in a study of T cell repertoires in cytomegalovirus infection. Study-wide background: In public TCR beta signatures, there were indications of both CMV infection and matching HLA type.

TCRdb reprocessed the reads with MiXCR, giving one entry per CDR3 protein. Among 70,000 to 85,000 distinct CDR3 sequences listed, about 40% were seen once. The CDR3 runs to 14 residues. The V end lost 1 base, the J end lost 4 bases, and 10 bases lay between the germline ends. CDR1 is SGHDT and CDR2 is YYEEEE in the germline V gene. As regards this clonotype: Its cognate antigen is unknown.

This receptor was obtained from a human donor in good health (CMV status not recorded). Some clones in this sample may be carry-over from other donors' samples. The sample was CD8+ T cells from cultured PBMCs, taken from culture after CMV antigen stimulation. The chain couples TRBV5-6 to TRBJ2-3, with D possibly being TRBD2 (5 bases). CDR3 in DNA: TGTGCCAGCAGCTTGAATATGGACTCAGATACGCAGTATTTT. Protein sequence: CASSLNMDSDTQYF. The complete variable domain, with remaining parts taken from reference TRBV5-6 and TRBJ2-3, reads DAGVTQSPTHLIKTRGQQVTLRCSPKSGHDTVSWYQQALGQGPQFIFQYYEEEERQRGNFPDRFSGHQFPNYSSELNVNALLLGDSALYLCASSLNMDSDTQYFGPGTRLTVL.